The T cell receptor beta chain under discussion was sequenced for a study of shared clonotypes between healthy human individuals. Study in general: CD4 naive and memory got three plates each, CD8 naive two, CD8 memory one. Study-level points and caveats: Researchers sampled blood only, noting tissue repertoires likely differ. The four-donor shared clonotypes exceeded non-shared clonotypes in generation probability, with non-shared ones scoring lower.

About this clone itself: Its specificity is not known.

The CDR3 loop spans 16 amino acids. Unmatched junction bases numbered 7, after V lost 3 bases and J lost 1 base. CDR1 is SGHRS and CDR2 is YFSETQ in the germline V gene. Some clones are missing from TCRdb's copy, which holds only in-frame ones; the method was immunoSEQ multiplex PCR. The table includes 2 million to 2.5 million clones, 85% to 95% detected once. Sequencing was carried out using naive CD4+ T cells sorted from blood. Subset here: CD45RA+ positively selected. This chain links TRBV5-1 with TRBJ2-3; TRBD1 matches 8 bases. The TCR was taken from a man aged 18 to 30 in good health. This CDR3 is CASSSNGQGRTDTQYF. In nucleotides, the CDR3 is TGCGCCAGCAGCTCAAACGGACAGGGCCGCACAGATACGCAGTATTTT.